One and the same sample provided the 32 T cell receptor beta chains below, sequenced in a study of breast tumors, draining lymph nodes, adjacent tissues (dated by TCRdb to 2016 to 2017). Lymph node samples were obtained from the axillary draining lymph nodes of breast cancer patients. The library was prepared using multiplex PCR. Sequencing took place on an Illumina HiSeq 2000. TCRdb reprocessing: public reads trimmed at Q25 with fastp, clones called with MiXCR, in-frame beta chains kept. All rows with the same CDR3 protein become a single entry with the most common DNA and genes. Across this sample there are some 120,000 distinct CDR3 sequences, with 21% seen only once. The ten largest clones represent 2.2% of the sample. Sequencing was done on a sample of axillary lymph node tissue. These receptors all stem from a female donor with breast cancer. Some clones in this sample may be carry-over from other donors' samples.

V usage is TRBV12-3 or TRBV12-4 and J usage is TRBJ1-3, with D unclear. V lost 5 bases to trimming and J lost 12 bases, with 14 bases between them. The CDR3 totals 12 residues. CDR3 DNA sequence: TGTGCCAGCAGTCCCACGACTACTCGCATATATTTT. This gives the protein CASSPTTTRIYF.

This clonotype has a count of ten or more. The chain uses TRBV5-1 and TRBJ1-4, with TRBD1 matching 7 bases. The CDR3 length is 16 residues. The germline CDR1 and CDR2 sequences are SGHRS and YFSETQ. Germline trimming cut 1 base from V and 0 bases from J; bases unmatched to any gene: 3. CDR3 sequence: CASSLPGGSTNEKLFF. The CDR3, as DNA: TGCGCCAGCAGCTTGCCAGGGGGATCAACTAATGAAAAACTGTTTTTT.

This clonotype was detected many times. The chain has TRBV5-1 and TRBJ1-5; D may be TRBD1 (5 bases). The germline V gene encodes CDR1 SGHRS and CDR2 YFSETQ. V lost 4 bases, J lost 5 bases, and 16 bases lay in between. The CDR3 length is 15 residues. The CDR3 region is CASSASGTTDQPQHF. The CDR3 nucleotides are TGCGCCAGCAGCGCCTCCGGGACTACCGATCAGCCCCAGCATTTT.

This clonotype was seen a handful of times. The chain combines TRBV19 with TRBJ2-1; 8 bases align to TRBD2. Trimming cost V 7 bases and J 5 bases; bases outside gene matches: 19. CDR3 length equals 18 residues. Germline-derived CDR1 and CDR2 are LNHDA and SQIVND (reference sequence). CDR3 sequence: CASTPPPGAGGKNNEQFF. As DNA, the CDR3 is TGTGCCAGTACCCCCCCGCCCGGGGCGGGAGGAAAGAACAATGAGCAGTTCTTC.

This clonotype was seen ten or more times. The V call is TRBV18, the J call TRBJ2-5, with 10 bases matching TRBD1. The CDR3 is 16 residues long. Trimming cost V 1 base and J 4 bases; bases outside gene matches: 6. CDR1 is KGHSH, CDR2 LQKENI, per germline. The DNA for the CDR3 is TGTGCCAGCTCACCACTTGGGACAGGGGCGGGAGAGACCCAGTACTTC. It is translated as CASSPLGTGAGETQYF.

Worth noting for this clonotype: Given a much more abundant clone one base away, this may be a read error. The V gene is TRBV19, the J gene TRBJ1-5; a weak D match, TRBD1 (5 bases). From germline, CDR1 is LNHDA and CDR2 SQIVND (reference sequence). This CDR3 comprises 13 residues. V lost 5 bases and J lost 7, with 12 bases in between. The CDR3 is CASSLQGPQPQHF. The CDR3, as DNA: TGTGCCAGTAGTCTCCAGGGTCCCCAGCCCCAGCATTTT.

This clonotype was seen many times. CDR3 amino acids: CSASGGSGVNEQFF. The CDR3 DNA reads TGCAGTGCTAGCGGAGGCTCAGGGGTCAATGAGCAGTTCTTC. This chain uses TRBV20-1 with TRBJ2-1; possible D gene TRBD1, 6 bases. V was trimmed by 3 bases and J by 6 bases, leaving 15 bases between them. The CDR3 length is 14 residues. Per germline, CDR1 DFQATT and CDR2 SNEGSKA (reference sequence).

V and J are TRBV5-1 and TRBJ2-3; 11 bases line up with TRBD2. V lost 0 bases, J lost 6 bases, and 6 bases stayed unmatched. Per germline, CDR1 SGHRS and CDR2 YFSETQ. CDR3 length equals 16 residues. The CDR3 DNA reads TGCGCCAGCAGCTTGGCCGGGACTAGCGGACAGGATACGCAGTATTTT. It codes for CASSLAGTSGQDTQYF.

There are many counts of this clonotype. This sequence joins TRBV5-1 and TRBJ2-1, with TRBD1 as a possible D gene (6 bases). V dropped 2 bases and J dropped 6 bases, with 12 bases sitting between them. The CDR3 is 14 residues long. The V gene's germline CDR1 is SGHRS and CDR2 YFSETQ. Here the CDR3 reads CASSFGQGTNEQFF. The CDR3 DNA follows: TGCGCCAGCAGCTTCGGGCAGGGGACCAATGAGCAGTTCTTC. The entire variable domain, with the rest obtained from reference TRBV5-1 and TRBJ2-1, is as follows: KAGVTQTPRYLIKTRGQQVTLSCSPISGHRSVSWYQQTPGQGLQFLFEYFSETQRNKGNFPGRFSGRQFSNSRSEMNVSTLELGDSALYLCASSFGQGTNEQFFGPGTRLTVL.

This clonotype was found many times. This chain uses TRBV6-5 with TRBJ2-7; D is undetermined. V gave up 6 bases and J gave up 0 bases, with 6 bases separating them. This CDR3 is 12 amino acids long. CDR1 and CDR2 (germline): MNHEY, SVGAGI. In DNA form, the CDR3 reads TGTGCCAGCAGGAAGGACTCCTACGAGCAGTACTTC. Translated, it gives CASRKDSYEQYF.

This clonotype occurred a few times. The V call is TRBV7-8, the J call TRBJ1-1; D is ambiguous. The CDR3 totals 15 residues. V shed 7 bases and J shed 2 bases, with 17 bases lying between them. CDR1 is SGHVS, CDR2 FQNEAQ, per germline. The CDR3 DNA reads TGTGCCAGCACCCCGATGGACGTTAGAAACACTGAAGCTTTCTTT. Its translation is CASTPMDVRNTEAFF.

Concerning this clonotype itself: One base away lies a much larger clone, so this may be a sequencing read error. V gene TRBV24-1 combines with J gene TRBJ2-2; D is ambiguous. This CDR3 spans 15 amino acids. Trimming removed 1 base at V and 4 bases at J, with 9 bases between. In germline, CDR1 is KGHDR, CDR2 SFDVKD. The CDR3 spells CATSDFQVPTGELFF. The CDR3 DNA reads TGTGCCACCAGTGATTTCCAGGTTCCCACCGGGGAGCTGTTTTTT.

This clonotype has at least ten counts. J is TRBJ2-7 and V is TRBV27; 11 bases agree with TRBD1. The CDR3 contains 15 residues. With 4 bases clipped from V and 4 bases from J, the junction kept 6 bases outside the gene matches. Germline loops: CDR1 MNHEY, CDR2 SMNVEV (reference sequence). The CDR3 coding sequence is TGTGCCAGCAGTTCCAGAGGGACAGGGGGGTACGAGCAGTACTTC. Translation gives CASSSRGTGGYEQYF.

The sample holds many counts of this clonotype. V is TRBV7-2 and J is TRBJ2-1; the D gene is possibly TRBD2 (6 bases). In germline, CDR1 is SGHTA, CDR2 FQGNSA. The CDR3 runs 15 residues. With 5 bases removed from V and 0 bases from J, the gap between germline ends came to 11 bases. CDR3 DNA sequence: TGTGCCAGCAGCACCGGGACTCACTCCTACAATGAGCAGTTCTTC. Its protein product is CASSTGTHSYNEQFF.

This clonotype has a count of ten or more. This sequence joins TRBV7-9 and TRBJ1-3; maybe TRBD1 (5 bases). The germline V gene has CDR1 SEHNR and CDR2 FQNEAQ (reference sequence). Trimming removed 2 bases from V and 4 bases from J, with 12 bases in between. There are 15 residues in the CDR3. CDR3 protein: CASSLYQGGGNTIYF. The DNA of the CDR3 is TGTGCCAGCAGCTTATACCAGGGTGGAGGAAACACCATATATTTT.

As concerns this clonotype: This could be a read error, since a much larger clone is one nucleotide away. V gene TRBV12-3 or TRBV12-4 combines with J gene TRBJ2-2; TRBD2 is a possible D gene (6 bases). The CDR3 covers 14 residues. The CDR3 DNA reads TGTGCCAGCAGATTAGCGGCTAACATCGGGGAGCTGTTTTTT. Amino acid sequence: CASRLAANIGELFF.

This clonotype was counted at least ten times. The chain links TRBV6-4 to TRBJ1-5; D unclear. Germline V gene data show CDR1 as MRHNA and CDR2 as SNTAGT. The CDR3 has 13 amino acids. V lost 4 bases and J 9 bases, leaving 13 bases between the germline ends. DNA of the CDR3: TGTGCCAGCAGTGCCGATCCATGGGGGCCCCAGCATTTT. Protein sequence: CASSADPWGPQHF.

V usage is TRBV4-1 and J usage is TRBJ2-2; 9 bases agree with TRBD1. Per germline, CDR1 MGHRA and CDR2 YSYEKL. Germline trimming cut 4 bases from V and 8 bases from J; bases unmatched to any gene: 5. CDR3 length equals 14 residues. CDR3 nucleotides: TGCGCCAGCAGCCCGGACAGGGGTTCTGGGGAGCTGTTTTTT. Translated, it gives CASSPDRGSGELFF.

In this sample, this clonotype turned up many times. The V gene is TRBV29-1, the J gene TRBJ2-1; no clear D gene. The germline V gene encodes CDR1 SQVTM and CDR2 ANQGSEA. Trimming removed 4 bases at V and 4 bases at J, with 14 bases between. The CDR3 covers 14 residues. The CDR3: CSVVPVAVYNEQFF. The CDR3 nucleotides are TGCAGCGTTGTTCCGGTCGCGGTTTACAATGAGCAGTTCTTC.

This clonotype was recorded at least ten times. CDR3 protein: CASSQESWEQYF. The CDR3 DNA follows: TGTGCCAGCAGCCAAGAATCATGGGAGCAGTACTTC. The chain combines TRBV3-1 with TRBJ2-7, with D uncertain. The CDR3 consists of 12 residues. V was cut by 0 bases and J by 7 bases, with 7 bases left in between. Germline CDR1 reads LGHDT; CDR2 reads YNNKEL (reference sequence).

In this sample, this clonotype turned up many times. This chain links TRBV3-1 with TRBJ2-7, with 11 bases identical to TRBD2. Per germline, CDR1 LGHDT and CDR2 YNNKEL (reference sequence). The CDR3 runs to 18 residues. The V and J ends lost 1 base and 5 bases, in that order; junction bases with no gene match: 13. CDR3 sequence (DNA): TGTGCCAGCAGCCAAGTCCCCTTACTAGCGGGAGCCGTCCACGAGCAGTACTTC. Translation gives CASSQVPLLAGAVHEQYF.

This clonotype was seen repeatedly, ten times or more. V usage is TRBV20-1 and J usage is TRBJ2-1; 12 bases line up with TRBD2. The CDR3 length is 16 residues. CDR1 and CDR2 (germline): DFQATT, SNEGSKA (reference sequence). V gave up 2 bases and J gave up 5 bases; unmatched junction bases: 7. DNA for the CDR3: TGCAGTGCTAGACCGAGTCTAGCGGGAGGGCACAATGAGCAGTTCTTC. This codes for CSARPSLAGGHNEQFF.

This clonotype was recorded at least ten times. The chain has TRBV5-5 and TRBJ1-5; maybe TRBD1 (5 bases). The CDR3 consists of 14 residues. Germline CDR1 reads SGHKS; CDR2 reads YYEKEE (reference sequence). Trimming left V 2 bases short and J 3 bases short, with 9 bases between. The CDR3 is CASSFMGTNQPQHF. CDR3 bases: TGTGCCAGCAGCTTCATGGGGACCAATCAGCCCCAGCATTTT.

This clonotype was picked up many times. The rearrangement uses TRBV2 and TRBJ1-5, with 8 bases fitting TRBD1. Trimming cost V 6 bases and J 2 bases; bases outside gene matches: 6. CDR3 size: 15 residues. Looked up from germline, CDR1 is SNHLY and CDR2 is FYNNEI. The CDR3 is CASRKDRGGNQPQHF. The CDR3 DNA reads TGTGCCAGCAGAAAAGACAGGGGCGGCAATCAGCCCCAGCATTTT.

This clonotype appeared once. A clone one base away is much larger, so this may be a read error. The rearrangement uses TRBV7-2 and TRBJ2-2; tentative D call: TRBD2 (6 bases). Trimming took off 8 bases at V and 4 bases at J, with 20 bases between the two ends. Looked up from germline, CDR1 is SGHTA and CDR2 is FQGNSA. The CDR3 is 16 amino acids. Here the CDR3 reads CASGALTGVLTGELFF. The DNA of the CDR3 is TGTGCCAGCGGCGCCCTGACGGGAGTGCTCACCGGGGAGCTGTTTTTT.

This clonotype was observed many times. Here the CDR3 DNA reads TGTGCCAGTAGTATAGCTAAGGGACTAGCGGGAATTAATGAGCAGTTCTTC. Protein product: CASSIAKGLAGINEQFF. V usage is TRBV19 and J usage is TRBJ2-1; 13 nucleotides line up with TRBD2. The V segment lost 1 base and the J segment 7 bases; nucleotides outside the gene matches: 7. The length of the CDR3 is 17 residues. CDR1 is LNHDA, CDR2 SQIVND, per germline (reference sequence).

This clonotype was seen many times. The V call is TRBV18, the J call TRBJ2-7, with no clear D. Germline V lookup: CDR1 KGHSH, CDR2 LQKENI. This CDR3 contains 15 residues. Trimming took 2 bases from V and 0 from J, leaving 11 bases between them. The CDR3 bases are TGTGCCAGCTCACCAACCCCCAGAGTCTCCTACGAGCAGTACTTC. Translating gives CASSPTPRVSYEQYF.

This clonotype was counted at least ten times. This chain links TRBV11-2 with TRBJ2-5; TRBD1 is a possible D gene (5 bases). The CDR3 is 15 amino acids. The germline CDR1 and CDR2 sequences are SGHAT and FQNNGV. V gave up 4 bases and J gave up 1 base, with 13 bases separating them. CDR3 loop: CASSWGQALQETQYF. The CDR3 DNA sequence: TGTGCCAGCAGCTGGGGCCAGGCCCTCCAAGAGACCCAGTACTTC.

Many counts were recorded for this clonotype. The J gene is TRBJ2-7, the V gene TRBV6-1; D possibly corresponds to TRBD2 (5 bases). From germline, CDR1 is MNHNS and CDR2 SASEGT. CDR3 length equals 14 residues. V dropped 1 base and J dropped 2 bases, with 9 bases sitting between them. The CDR3 region has the DNA TGTGCCAGCAGTGAAGTCGGGAACACCTACGAGCAGTACTTC. Translating it yields CASSEVGNTYEQYF.

This clonotype has at least ten counts. The chain couples TRBV6-5 to TRBJ1-6; no clear D. The CDR3 consists of 16 residues. Germline V gene lookup returns CDR1 MNHEY and CDR2 SVGAGI. The germline V and J ends were trimmed by 2 bases and 4 bases, with 12 bases remaining between them. CDR3 region: CASSYKVSGYNSPLHF. The CDR3 coding sequence is TGTGCCAGCAGTTACAAGGTCTCGGGGTATAATTCACCCCTCCACTTT.

The sample holds many counts of this clonotype. This rearrangement joins TRBV6-5 to TRBJ2-7; 9 positions match TRBD1. The CDR3 extends over 15 amino acids. Germline V gene lookup returns CDR1 MNHEY and CDR2 SVGAGI. Trimming took 7 bases from V and 2 from J; bases not matched to a gene: 9. CDR3 amino acids: CASTLGQGGTYEQYF. DNA of the CDR3: TGTGCCAGCACCCTGGGACAGGGAGGAACCTACGAGCAGTACTTC.

This chain connects TRBV3-1 to TRBJ1-2, with a tentative D call TRBD1 (6 bases). The CDR3 is made up of 13 amino acids. From germline, CDR1 is LGHDT and CDR2 YNNKEL (reference sequence). Deletions cut 7 bases from V and 8 bases from J, with 17 bases between. The CDR3 region has the DNA TGTGCCAGCATGGGACATCGAACATGGGGCTACACCTTC. It yields the protein CASMGHRTWGYTF.